The T cell receptor (beta chain) described here comes from a study of graft-versus-host responses after intestinal transplantation. For the study at large: Tacrolimus and steroids were given for around three years to all recipients after anti-thymocyte globulin induction. Study outcomes and limitations: Some GvH clones were seen earlier in gut or blood, suggesting intestinal origin.

Germline-derived CDR1 and CDR2 are MNHGY and SAAAGT. CDR3 length: 16 residues. V lost 6 bases to trimming and J lost 6 bases; unmatched junction nucleotides: 14. As for this clone: Its antigen is not identified.

Measured with immunoSEQ multiplex PCR; TCRdb has only the in-frame clones, and not every one. This sample has about 150,000 clones, with about nine tenths found just once. The source is a human donor who received an intestinal transplant. This material consisted of unstimulated CD4+ T cells sorted from spleen or lymph node cells, taken before intestinal transplant. V and J are TRBV6-8 and TRBJ2-3, with 8 bases lining up with TRBD2. The CDR3 nucleotides read TGTGCCAGCAGAGCAAGTCCAGCGGGAGTGGGGGATACGCAGTATTTT. This encodes CASRASPAGVGDTQYF.